This T cell receptor beta chain was sequenced for a study of human T cells and chemical hapten exposure. This clonotype occurred a few times. Specified time point: patch test 1, 2 weeks after DPC sensitization. Treatment defined: therapeutic diphenylcyclopropenone sensitization with weekly scalp DPC. The donor pool consisted of alopecia patients aged 18 to 70 years, considered suitable for DPC. Germline V gives CDR1 SGHDN, CDR2 FVKESK. Trimming stripped 4 bases from V and 4 bases from J, with 14 bases between. The length of the CDR3 is 15 residues. TCRdb recomputed calls from the RACE reads with MiXCR, one row per CDR3 protein. The top ten clones hold more than 10% of a sample with about 57,000 distinct CDR3 sequences, about 9.6% of them seen once.

The TCR comes from a woman in her 40s with alopecia areata. Some clones in this sample may be carry-over from other donors' samples. The chain is built from TRBV14 and TRBJ2-4; D uncertain. The sequencing used whole blood, collected in connection with sensitization to the hapten diphenylcyclopropenone (DPC). CDR3 sequence (DNA): TGTGCCAGCAGCCTGACGGACCCCTGGAAAAACATTCAGTACTTC. Translated: CASSLTDPWKNIQYF.